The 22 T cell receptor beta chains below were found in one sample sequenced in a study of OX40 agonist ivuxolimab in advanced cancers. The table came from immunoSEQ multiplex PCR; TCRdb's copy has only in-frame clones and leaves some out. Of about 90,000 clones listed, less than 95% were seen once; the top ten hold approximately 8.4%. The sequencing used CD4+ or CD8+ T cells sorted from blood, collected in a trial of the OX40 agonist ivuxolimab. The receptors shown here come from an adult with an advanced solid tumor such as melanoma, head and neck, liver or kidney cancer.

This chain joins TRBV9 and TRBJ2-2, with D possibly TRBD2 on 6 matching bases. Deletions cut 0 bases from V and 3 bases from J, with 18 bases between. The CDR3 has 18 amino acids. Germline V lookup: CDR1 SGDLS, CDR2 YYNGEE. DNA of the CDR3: TGTGCCAGCAGCGTAGTGGTTAGCGGAATGGAGCACACCGGGGAGCTGTTTTTT. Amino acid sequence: CASSVVVSGMEHTGELFF.

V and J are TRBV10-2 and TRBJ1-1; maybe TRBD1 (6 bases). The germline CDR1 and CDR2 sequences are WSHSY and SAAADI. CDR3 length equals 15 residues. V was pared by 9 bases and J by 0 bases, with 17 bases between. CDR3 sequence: CARDASGTLNTEAFF. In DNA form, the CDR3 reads TGCGCCAGGGATGCTAGTGGGACACTGAACACTGAAGCTTTCTTT.

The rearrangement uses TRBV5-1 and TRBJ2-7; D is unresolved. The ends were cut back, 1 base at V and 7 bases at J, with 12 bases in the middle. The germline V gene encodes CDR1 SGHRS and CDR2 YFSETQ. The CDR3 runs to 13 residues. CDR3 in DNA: TGCGCCAGCAGCTTGAAACGATACGAGGAGCAGTACTTC. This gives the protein CASSLKRYEEQYF. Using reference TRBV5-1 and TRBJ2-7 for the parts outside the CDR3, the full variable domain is KAGVTQTPRYLIKTRGQQVTLSCSPISGHRSVSWYQQTPGQGLQFLFEYFSETQRNKGNFPGRFSGRQFSNSRSEMNVSTLELGDSALYLCASSLKRYEEQYFGPGTRLTVT.

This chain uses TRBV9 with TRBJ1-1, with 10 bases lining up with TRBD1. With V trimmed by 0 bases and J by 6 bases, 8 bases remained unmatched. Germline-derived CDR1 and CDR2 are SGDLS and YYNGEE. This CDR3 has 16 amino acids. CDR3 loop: CASSVDGQGGYAEAFF. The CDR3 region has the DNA TGTGCCAGCAGCGTAGACGGACAGGGGGGTTACGCTGAAGCTTTCTTT.

The CDR3: CASGTGSYNEQFF. The CDR3 bases are TGTGCCAGCGGGACTGGCTCTTACAATGAGCAGTTCTTC. The chain uses TRBV11-3 and TRBJ2-1, with D possibly being TRBD2 (6 bases). With 8 bases removed from V and 4 bases from J, the gap between germline ends came to 12 bases. This CDR3 has 13 amino acids. The V gene's germline CDR1 is SGHNT and CDR2 YENEEA.

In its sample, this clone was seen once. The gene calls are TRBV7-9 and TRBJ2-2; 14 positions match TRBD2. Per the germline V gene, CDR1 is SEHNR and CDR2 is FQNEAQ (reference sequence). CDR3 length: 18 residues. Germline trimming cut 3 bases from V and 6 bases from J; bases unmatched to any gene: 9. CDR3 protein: CASSFAAGTSGRAGELFF. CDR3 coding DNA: TGTGCCAGCAGCTTCGCCGCCGGGACTAGCGGGAGAGCCGGGGAGCTGTTTTTT.

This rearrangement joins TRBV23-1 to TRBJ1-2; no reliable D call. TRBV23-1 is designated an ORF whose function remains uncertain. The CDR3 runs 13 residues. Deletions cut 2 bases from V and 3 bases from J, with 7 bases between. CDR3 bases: TGCGCCAGCAGTCAAGGACGGTACTATGGCTACACCTTC. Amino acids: CASSQGRYYGYTF.

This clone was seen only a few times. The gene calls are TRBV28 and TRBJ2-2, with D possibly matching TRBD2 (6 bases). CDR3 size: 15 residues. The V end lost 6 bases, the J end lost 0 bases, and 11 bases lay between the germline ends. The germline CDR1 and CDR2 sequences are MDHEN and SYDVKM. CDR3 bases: TGTGCCAGCAGCCTGGGACTGCCGAACACCGGGGAGCTGTTTTTT. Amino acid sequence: CASSLGLPNTGELFF.

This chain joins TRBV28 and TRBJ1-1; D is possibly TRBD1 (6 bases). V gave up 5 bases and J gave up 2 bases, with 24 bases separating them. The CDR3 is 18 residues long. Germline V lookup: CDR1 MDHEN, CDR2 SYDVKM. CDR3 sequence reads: CASSPPQGRGGFNTEAFF. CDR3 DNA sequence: TGTGCCAGCAGTCCGCCGCAGGGGAGAGGGGGGTTTAACACTGAAGCTTTCTTT.

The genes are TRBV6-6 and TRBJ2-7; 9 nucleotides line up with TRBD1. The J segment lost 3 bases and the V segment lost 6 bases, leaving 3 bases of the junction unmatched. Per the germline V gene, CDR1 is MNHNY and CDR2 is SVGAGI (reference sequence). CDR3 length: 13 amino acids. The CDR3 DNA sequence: TGTGCCAGCAGGGACAGGGGTAACTACGAGCAGTACTTC. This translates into CASRDRGNYEQYF.

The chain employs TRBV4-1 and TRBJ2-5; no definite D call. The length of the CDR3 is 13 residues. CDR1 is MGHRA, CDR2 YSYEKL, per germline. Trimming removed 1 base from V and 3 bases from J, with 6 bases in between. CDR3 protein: CASSQGVEETQYF. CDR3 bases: TGCGCCAGCAGCCAAGGAGTGGAAGAGACCCAGTACTTC.

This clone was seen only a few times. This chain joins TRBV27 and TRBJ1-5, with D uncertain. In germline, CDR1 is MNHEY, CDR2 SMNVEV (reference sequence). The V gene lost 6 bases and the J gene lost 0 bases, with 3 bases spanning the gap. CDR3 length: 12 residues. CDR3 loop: CASRNSNQPQHF. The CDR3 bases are TGTGCCAGCAGGAATAGCAATCAGCCCCAGCATTTT.

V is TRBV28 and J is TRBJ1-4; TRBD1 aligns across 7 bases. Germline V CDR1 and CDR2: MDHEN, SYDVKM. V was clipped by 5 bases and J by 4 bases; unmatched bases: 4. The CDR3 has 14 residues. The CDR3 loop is CASSGDSLNEKLFF. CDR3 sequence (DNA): TGTGCCAGCAGTGGGGACAGCCTTAATGAAAAACTGTTTTTT.

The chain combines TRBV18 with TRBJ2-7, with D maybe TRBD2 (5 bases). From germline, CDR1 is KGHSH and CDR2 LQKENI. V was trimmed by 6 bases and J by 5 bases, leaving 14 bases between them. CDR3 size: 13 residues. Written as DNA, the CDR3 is TGTGCCAGCTCTCGACAAACTAGAGACGAGCAGTACTTC. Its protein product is CASSRQTRDEQYF.

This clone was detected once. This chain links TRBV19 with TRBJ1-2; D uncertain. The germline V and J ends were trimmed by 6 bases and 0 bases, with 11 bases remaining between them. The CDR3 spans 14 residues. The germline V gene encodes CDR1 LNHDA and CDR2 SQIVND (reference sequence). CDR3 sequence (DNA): TGTGCCAGTAGGGGAAATGGGGCTAACTATGGCTACACCTTC. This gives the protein CASRGNGANYGYTF.

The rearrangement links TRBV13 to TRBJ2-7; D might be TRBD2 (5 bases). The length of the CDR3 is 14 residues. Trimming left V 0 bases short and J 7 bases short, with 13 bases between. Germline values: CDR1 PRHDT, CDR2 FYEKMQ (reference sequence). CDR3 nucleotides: TGTGCCAGCAGCTTAGGGGGAGCCCCCGGGGAGCAGTACTTC. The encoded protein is CASSLGGAPGEQYF.

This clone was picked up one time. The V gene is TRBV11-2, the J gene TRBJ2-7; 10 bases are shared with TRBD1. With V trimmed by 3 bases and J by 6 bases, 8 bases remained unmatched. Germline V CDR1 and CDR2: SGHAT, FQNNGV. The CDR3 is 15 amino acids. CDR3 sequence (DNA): TGTGCCAGCAGCTTGCAACCGGGACAGGGGTTCGAGCAGTACTTC. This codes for CASSLQPGQGFEQYF.

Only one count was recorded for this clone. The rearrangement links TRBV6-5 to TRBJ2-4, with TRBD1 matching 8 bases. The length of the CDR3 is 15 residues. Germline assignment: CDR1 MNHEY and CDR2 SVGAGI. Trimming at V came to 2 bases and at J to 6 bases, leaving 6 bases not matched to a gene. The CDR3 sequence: CASSYKGTGLNIQYF. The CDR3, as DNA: TGTGCCAGCAGTTACAAGGGGACAGGTTTAAACATTCAGTACTTC.

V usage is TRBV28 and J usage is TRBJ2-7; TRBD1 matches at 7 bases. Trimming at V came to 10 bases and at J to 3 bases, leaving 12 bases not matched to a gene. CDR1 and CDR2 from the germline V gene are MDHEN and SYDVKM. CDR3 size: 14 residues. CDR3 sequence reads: CATLPGTDNYEQYF. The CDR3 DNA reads TGTGCCACCTTACCCGGGACAGATAACTACGAGCAGTACTTC.

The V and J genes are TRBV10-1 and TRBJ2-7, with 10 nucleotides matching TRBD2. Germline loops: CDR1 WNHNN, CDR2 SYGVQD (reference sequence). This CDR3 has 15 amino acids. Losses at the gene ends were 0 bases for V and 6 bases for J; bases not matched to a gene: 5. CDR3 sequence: CASSESTSGMREQYF. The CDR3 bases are TGCGCCAGCAGTGAGTCTACTAGCGGGATGCGCGAGCAGTACTTC.

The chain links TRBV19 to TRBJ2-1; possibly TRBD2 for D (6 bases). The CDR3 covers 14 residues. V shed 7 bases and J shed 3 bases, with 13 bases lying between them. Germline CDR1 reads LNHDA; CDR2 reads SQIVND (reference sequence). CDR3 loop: CASNPGEYYNEQFF. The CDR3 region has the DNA TGTGCCAGTAACCCGGGAGAATACTACAATGAGCAGTTCTTC. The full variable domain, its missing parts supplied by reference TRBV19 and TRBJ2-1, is DGGITQSPKYLFRKEGQNVTLSCEQNLNHDAMYWYRQDPGQGLRLIYYSQIVNDFQKGDIAEGYSVSREKKESFPLTVTSAQKNPTAFYLCASNPGEYYNEQFFGPGTRLTVL.

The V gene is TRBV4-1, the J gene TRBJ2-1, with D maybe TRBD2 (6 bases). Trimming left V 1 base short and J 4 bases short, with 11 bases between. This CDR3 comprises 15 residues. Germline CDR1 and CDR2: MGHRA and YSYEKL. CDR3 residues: CASSQVRAGYNEQFF. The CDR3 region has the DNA TGCGCCAGCAGCCAAGTAAGAGCGGGTTACAATGAGCAGTTCTTC.